This T cell receptor beta chain was sequenced in a study of Ad26.COV2.S vaccination and SARS-CoV-2 variants. The treatment denotes: over 15 received Ad26.COV2.S at low or high dose, single or two shots; a few received placebo; per-sample allocation not given. Day 63 after the first vaccine or placebo injection was the time point for sampling. The study used a vaccine consisting of an Ad26 vector that expressed Wuhan-strain SARS-CoV-2 spike. The table came from immunoSEQ multiplex PCR; TCRdb's copy has only in-frame clones and leaves some out. The sample yields under 550,000 clones, more than 80% seen once. Germline V CDR1 and CDR2: MDHEN, SYDVKM. The CDR3 is 14 residues long. The V gene lost 6 bases and the J gene lost 12 bases, with 18 bases spanning the gap.

The J gene is TRBJ2-6, the V gene TRBV28; D may be TRBD1 (5 bases). The sequencing used peripheral blood, collected in a trial of Ad26.COV2.S vaccine versus placebo. The TCR originated in a person between 18 and 65 years old who received the Ad26.COV2.S COVID-19 vaccine or a placebo. CDR3 sequence reads: CASRPRQFQSVLTF. DNA for the CDR3: TGTGCCAGCAGGCCAAGACAGTTCCAGAGCGTCCTGACTTTC.